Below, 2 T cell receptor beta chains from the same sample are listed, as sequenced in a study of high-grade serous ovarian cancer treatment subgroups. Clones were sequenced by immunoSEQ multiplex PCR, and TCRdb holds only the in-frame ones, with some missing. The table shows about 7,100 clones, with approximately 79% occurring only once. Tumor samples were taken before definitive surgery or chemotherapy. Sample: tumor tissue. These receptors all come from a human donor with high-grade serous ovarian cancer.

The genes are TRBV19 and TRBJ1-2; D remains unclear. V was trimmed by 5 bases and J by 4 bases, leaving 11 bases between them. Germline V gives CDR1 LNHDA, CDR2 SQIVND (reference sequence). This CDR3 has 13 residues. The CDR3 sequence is CASSYMAAYGYTF. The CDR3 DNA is TGTGCCAGTAGTTATATGGCTGCCTATGGCTACACCTTC.

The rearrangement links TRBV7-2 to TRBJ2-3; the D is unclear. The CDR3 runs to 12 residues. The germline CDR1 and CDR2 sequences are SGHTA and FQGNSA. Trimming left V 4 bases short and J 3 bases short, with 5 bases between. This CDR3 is CASSSTTDTQYF. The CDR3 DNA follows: TGTGCCAGCAGCTCTACTACAGATACGCAGTATTTT.